What follows is one TCR beta chain and its context. Its specific antigen is unknown. Per-nucleotide qualities are absent, and no much larger clonotype sits a single base away. Every donor was a healthy Caucasian. There are 15 amino acids in the CDR3, from cysteine to phenylalanine inclusive. Left in the record is the CDR3 DNA by itself, 45 bases read in frame from the first base. Germline trimming amounts to 4 bases on V and 8 bases on J, with 7 as the count of junction bases outside the gene matches. The germline V gene gives CDR1 as SGHRS and CDR2 as YFSETQ. The data stem from a study of identical twins (dated by TCRdb to about 2016). Notes on the research overall: TCR alpha and beta repertoires from monozygotic twins, unrelated adults of various ages and cord blood were deep-sequenced to test whether fetal clonotypes persist. To rule out contamination, replicate twin experiments were performed at different times with different library preparation protocols.

Libraries were prepared through 5' RACE. Sequenced using an Illumina HiSeq 2000. A universal primer binding site was added through template switching, and the final cDNA carried a unique molecular identifier so that TCR cDNA molecules could be counted accurately. Specific primers in the conserved constant-segment region were used to synthesize first-strand cDNA for TCR alpha and beta chains. To control for contamination, each cDNA library was double barcoded with a SMART-Mk sample barcode plus Illumina barcodes. TruSeq adapter sequences, together with Illumina sample barcodes, were added in two successive PCR steps. TCR alpha and beta cDNA libraries were sequenced on the Illumina HiSeq platform with custom primers. The authors' analysis ran thus. MiGEC processed the raw reads to extract unique molecular identifiers, while MiXCR was used to determine the CDR3 positions. Recombination models were inferred per individual with the repgenHMM and IGoR tools using an EM algorithm. Shared clonotypes were analyzed with the tcR package in R, and sharing was normalized by the product of cloneset sizes. Out-of-frame nonproductive sequences were analyzed to study raw recombination free of thymic and clonal selection effects. TCRdb's own reprocessing of the public reads used fastp at Q25 and MiXCR and kept productive beta chains. Every distinct CDR3 protein forms one entry, paired with its most common genes and DNA. The V and J calls were determined by TCRdb, not by the authors. This sample gives some 1,700,000 distinct CDR3 sequences in total; about 32% of them show up just once. About 0.27% of the sample is taken by the ten largest.

General conclusions and limits of the study: Compared with coincidental sharing between unrelated individuals, out-of-frame TCR alpha sequences shared between twins had an excess of sequences with low generation probability. Because the same donors could not be followed over many years, the conclusions depended on cross-sectional statistical analysis. A weaker excess of twin sharing was found in beta out-of-frame sequences because the signal-to-noise ratio was lowered by fewer shared sequences. Abundant cord blood beta clonotypes carried fewer insertions; young adult naive repertoires showed a weaker similar trend, while memory repertoires showed none. Out-of-frame TCR alpha sharing in monozygotic twins was systematically underestimated by recombination models, whereas sharing between unrelated individuals was in agreement with the recombination models. Invariant T cells such as MAIT and iNKT could partly confound zero-insertion analyses, though diverse VJ usage argued against this for most clonotypes.

This chain is built from TRBV5-1 and TRBJ2-1, and 12 junction bases match TRBD2. The clonotype originates from a newborn girl in good health. The sequencing sample was made of cord blood. Here the CDR3 is given as CASSGLAGFRDEQFF. In nucleotide form, the sequence is TGCGCCAGCAGCGGACTAGCGGGGTTTAGGGATGAGCAGTTCTTC.